Listed here are 10 T cell receptor beta chains from one sample, sequenced in a study of shared clonotypes between healthy human individuals (dated by TCRdb to 2020 to 2022). The library was produced with the immunoSEQ multiplex PCR assay. TCRdb provides this immuneACCESS table in a form limited to in-frame rearrangements. Some clones are lacking; in checked studies, under half of them reflect an unresolved V gene, and why the rest are absent is not known. The sample records some 630,000 clones, approximately 75% of which are singletons. Together, the top ten hold 1.8% of the sample. The sequenced sample consisted of memory CD4+ T cells sorted from blood. The cell subset or site label here, explained by the study, means: CD45RA-negative fraction. These TCRs come from a woman aged 30 to 39 in good health.

The chain has TRBV30 and TRBJ1-1, with a weak D call TRBD1 (5 bases). CDR3 length: 13 residues. V lost 2 bases and J lost 7, with 14 bases in between. Germline CDR1 and CDR2: GTSNPN and SVGIG (reference sequence). CDR3 protein: CAWSTAGLGEAFF. CDR3 DNA: TGTGCCTGGAGTACAGCGGGGCTTGGTGAAGCTTTCTTT.

CDR3 DNA sequence: TGTGCCAGCAGCGGACAGACAGGGAAGTCTGGAAACACCATATATTTT. Residues: CASSGQTGKSGNTIYF. This chain connects TRBV9 to TRBJ1-3, with 7 bases identical to TRBD1. Per the germline V gene, CDR1 is SGDLS and CDR2 is YYNGEE. The CDR3 loop spans 16 amino acids. V was pared by 3 bases and J by 1 base, with 7 bases of the junction left unmatched.

The rearrangement uses TRBV27 and TRBJ2-1; either TRBD1 or TRBD2 may fit D (6 bases each). Germline V lookup: CDR1 MNHEY, CDR2 SMNVEV (reference sequence). The CDR3 loop spans 14 amino acids. Trimming cost V 3 bases and J 6 bases, with 12 bases left between them. The CDR3 coding sequence is TGTGCCAGCAGTTTGTCAGGGGAGGCCAATGAGCAGTTCTTC. It codes for CASSLSGEANEQFF.

V usage is TRBV2 and J usage is TRBJ2-7, with 8 positions matching TRBD1. The V gene's germline CDR1 is SNHLY and CDR2 FYNNEI. This CDR3 is built from 15 residues. The trim removed 3 bases at V and 6 bases at J, leaving 10 bases unmatched. As DNA, the CDR3 is TGTGCCAGCAGTGACGAAGGACAGGGTTTGAGCGAGCAGTACTTC. This translates into CASSDEGQGLSEQYF.

This chain uses TRBV11-2 with TRBJ2-7, with D uncertain. Trimming stripped 2 bases from V and 7 bases from J, with 9 bases between. The CDR3 consists of 12 residues. The V gene's germline CDR1 is SGHAT and CDR2 FQNNGV. The DNA of the CDR3 is TGTGCCAGCAGCTTACAGCTAACGGAGCAGTACTTC. Its protein is CASSLQLTEQYF.

The chain carries TRBV6-5 and TRBJ2-7; possible D gene TRBD1, 5 bases. Trimming took 0 bases from V and 1 from J, leaving 10 bases between them. CDR3 length: 15 residues. The germline gives CDR1 MNHEY, CDR2 SVGAGI. CDR3 in amino acids: CASSYSFTGSYEQYF. DNA for the CDR3: TGTGCCAGCAGTTACTCGTTTACAGGATCCTACGAGCAGTACTTC.

The chain has TRBV6-5 and TRBJ1-2, with a tentative D call TRBD1 (5 bases). CDR3 size: 15 residues. CDR1 and CDR2 (germline): MNHEY, SVGAGI. V lost 7 bases, J lost 0 bases, and 15 bases lay in between. Written as DNA, the CDR3 is TGTGCCAGCACCCAACCTGACAGAGCTAACTATGGCTACACCTTC. It codes for CASTQPDRANYGYTF.

The chain has TRBV7-9 and TRBJ2-3, with 11 bases aligning to TRBD1. CDR1 is SEHNR and CDR2 is FQNEAQ in the germline V gene (reference sequence). The CDR3 runs 16 residues. The V gene end was trimmed by 0 bases and the J gene end by 2 bases; junction bases not matched to a gene: 1. The CDR3 loop reads CASSLAGQGVTDTQYF. DNA for the CDR3: TGTGCCAGCAGCTTAGCGGGACAGGGGGTCACAGATACGCAGTATTTT.

V usage is TRBV27 and J usage is TRBJ1-1, with TRBD1 as a possible D gene (5 bases). The CDR3 contains 14 residues. Between the trimmed V and J ends, which lost 4 bases and 5 bases, there was a span of 14 bases. Germline V gene data show CDR1 as MNHEY and CDR2 as SMNVEV (reference sequence). DNA for the CDR3: TGTGCCAGCAGTTCAACCCCAGGGTGGACTGAAGCTTTCTTT. It translates to CASSSTPGWTEAFF.

This chain uses TRBV28 with TRBJ2-1; no firm D call. With 7 bases removed from V and 4 bases from J, the gap between germline ends came to 5 bases. This CDR3 comprises 11 residues. Germline CDR1 and CDR2: MDHEN and SYDVKM. The CDR3 DNA reads TGTGCCAGCAACTATTACAATGAGCAGTTCTTC. Translating gives CASNYYNEQFF.